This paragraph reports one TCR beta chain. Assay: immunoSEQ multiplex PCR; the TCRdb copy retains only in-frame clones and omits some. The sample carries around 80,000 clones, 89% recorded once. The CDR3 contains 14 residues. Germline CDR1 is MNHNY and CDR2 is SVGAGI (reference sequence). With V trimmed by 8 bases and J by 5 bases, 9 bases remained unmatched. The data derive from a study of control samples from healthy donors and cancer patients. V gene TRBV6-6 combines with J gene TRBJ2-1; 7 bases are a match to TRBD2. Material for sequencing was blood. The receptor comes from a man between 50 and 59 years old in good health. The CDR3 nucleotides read TGTGCCAGCGGACTACGGGGAGGGCACAATGAGCAGTTCTTC. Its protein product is CASGLRGGHNEQFF.